Below are 5 T cell receptor beta chains sequenced from a single sample in a study of CD8 T cells in Susac syndrome. With random hexamers, reverse transcription was performed on about 0.5 to 1 ug of RNA. TCRdb re-called the immunoSEQ multiplex PCR reads through MiXCR, storing one row per CDR3 protein. The data show some 95,000 distinct CDR3 sequences, with approximately 95% seen just once and less than 0.35% held by the top ten. Sequencing was done on a sample of CD8+ T cells from PBMCs. These receptors all stem from a human donor in good health.

In this sample, this clonotype turned up a few times. This chain uses TRBV6-1 with TRBJ2-7; tentatively, D is TRBD1 or TRBD2 (6 bases each). Per germline, CDR1 MNHNS and CDR2 SASEGT. V dropped 8 bases and J dropped 4 bases, with 18 bases sitting between them. This CDR3 is built from 14 residues. The CDR3 loop reads CASVSSGAGYEQYF. CDR3 coding DNA: TGTGCCAGCGTATCTTCGGGGGCGGGTTACGAGCAGTACTTC.

The gene calls are TRBV6-1 and TRBJ1-5; no clear D gene. V was trimmed by 11 bases and J by 9 bases, leaving 14 bases between them. The germline CDR1 and CDR2 sequences are MNHNS and SASEGT. CDR3 length equals 11 residues. CDR3: CAASFAGPQHF. For the CDR3, the DNA is TGTGCCGCATCCTTCGCGGGGCCCCAGCATTTT.

V gene TRBV25-1 combines with J gene TRBJ2-5; D unclear. The CDR3 has 13 residues. From germline, CDR1 is MGHDK and CDR2 SYGVNS. V shed 0 bases and J shed 4 bases, with 6 bases lying between them. The CDR3 sequence: CASSEYVGETQYF. For the CDR3, the DNA is TGTGCCAGCAGTGAATATGTAGGAGAGACCCAGTACTTC.

This clonotype was observed a single time. The rearrangement uses TRBV4-1 and TRBJ2-3; 13 bases are shared with TRBD2. This CDR3 has 16 amino acids. Germline values: CDR1 MGHRA, CDR2 YSYEKL. Trimming cost V 2 bases and J 3 bases; bases outside gene matches: 2. In DNA form, the CDR3 reads TGCGCCAGCAGCCAATCGGGACTAGCGGGGACAGATACGCAGTATTTT. Translated: CASSQSGLAGTDTQYF.

This chain connects TRBV9 to TRBJ2-1; no clear D. CDR1 and CDR2 from the germline V gene are SGDLS and YYNGEE. The germline V and J ends were trimmed by 0 bases and 5 bases, with 6 bases remaining between them. CDR3 length: 13 amino acids. For the CDR3, the DNA is TGTGCCAGCAGCGTAGGCGGAAACAATGAGCAGTTCTTC. This sequence encodes CASSVGGNNEQFF.